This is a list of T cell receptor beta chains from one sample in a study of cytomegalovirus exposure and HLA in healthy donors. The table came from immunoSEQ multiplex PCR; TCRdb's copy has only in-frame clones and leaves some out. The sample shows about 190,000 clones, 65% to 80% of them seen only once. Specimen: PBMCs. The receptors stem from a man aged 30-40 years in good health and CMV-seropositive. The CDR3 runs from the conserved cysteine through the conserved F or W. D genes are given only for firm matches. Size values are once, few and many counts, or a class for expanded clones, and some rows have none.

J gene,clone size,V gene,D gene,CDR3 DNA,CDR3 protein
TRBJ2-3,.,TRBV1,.,TGCACCAGCAGCCCTACAGCGGGGGCGACCACAGATACGCAGTATTTT,CTSSPTAGATTDTQYF
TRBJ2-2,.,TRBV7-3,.,TGTGCCAGCAGGCCGGGTGGGAACACCGGGGAGCTGTTTTTT,CASRPGGNTGELFF
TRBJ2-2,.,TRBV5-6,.,TGTGCCAGCAGCTTCGGGCAGGGGTTGGACACCGGGGAGCTGTTTTTT,CASSFGQGLDTGELFF
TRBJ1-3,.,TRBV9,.,TGTGCCAGCAGCGTAGAGATTGGGGCAAGTATTGGAAACACCATATATTTT,CASSVEIGASIGNTIYF
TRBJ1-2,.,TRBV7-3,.,TGTGCCAGCTCGGCCTCGGGTGGCTATGGCTACACCTTC,CASSASGGYGYTF
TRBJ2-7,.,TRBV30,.,TGTGCCTGCCGAATGGGGCGGTCGCCCTCCTACGAGCAGTACTTC,CACRMGRSPSYEQYF
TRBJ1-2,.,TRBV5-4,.,TGTGCCAGCAGCTGGGAGGTGGAGGGAATAGATGGCTACACCTTC,CASSWEVEGIDGYTF
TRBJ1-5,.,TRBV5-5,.,TGTGCCAGCAGCTTGGCAGGGGTCTATCAGCCCCAGCATTTT,CASSLAGVYQPQHF
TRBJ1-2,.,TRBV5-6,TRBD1,TGTGCCAGCAGCGATACAGGGGGAAATGGCTACACCTTC,CASSDTGGNGYTF
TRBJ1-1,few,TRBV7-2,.,TGTGCCAGCAGCTACGGGGTCATGAACACTGAAGCTTTCTTT,CASSYGVMNTEAFF
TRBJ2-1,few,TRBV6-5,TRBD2,TGTGCCAGCAGTCGAGCGGGAGGGGACTACAATGAGCAGTTCTTC,CASSRAGGDYNEQFF
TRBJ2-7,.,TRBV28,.,TGTGCCAGCAGTTTAACAGGGTTCGGGGCCTACGAGCAGTACTTC,CASSLTGFGAYEQYF
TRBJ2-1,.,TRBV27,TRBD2,TGTGCCAGCAGTTCGATGACTAGCGGAGCCTTTTCCTACAATGAGCAGTTCTTC,CASSSMTSGAFSYNEQFF
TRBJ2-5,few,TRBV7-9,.,TGTGCCAGCAGCTTAGAGGGCGGACACTTGGAGCAGTACTTC,CASSLEGGHLEQYF
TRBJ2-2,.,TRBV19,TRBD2,TGTGCCAGTAGTAAGGGGAGGGGACCCGGGGAGCTGTTTTTT,CASSKGRGPGELFF
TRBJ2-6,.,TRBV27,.,TGTGCCAGCAGTTTACAGAAAAACTACGCTGGGGCCAACGTCCTGACTTTC,CASSLQKNYAGANVLTF
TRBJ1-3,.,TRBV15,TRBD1,TGTGCCACCAGCATTGGGGACAGGTCCATCTCTGGAAACACCATATATTTT,CATSIGDRSISGNTIYF
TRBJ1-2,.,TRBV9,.,TGTGCCAGCAGCGTACAGGAGGGCATCTATGGCTACACCTTC,CASSVQEGIYGYTF
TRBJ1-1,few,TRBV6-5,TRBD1,TGTGCCAGCAGTAGGGACAGGCCCGGTTTTGAAGCTTTCTTT,CASSRDRPGFEAFF
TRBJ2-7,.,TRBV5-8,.,TGTGCCAGCCACCGTCGCGGAGAGCAGTACTTC,CASHRRGEQYF
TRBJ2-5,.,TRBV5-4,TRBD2,TGTGCCAGCAGCCTGCTTAGCGGGAGCGGAGAGACCCAGTACTTC,CASSLLSGSGETQYF
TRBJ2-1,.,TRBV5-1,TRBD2,TGCGCCAGCCTTGTGACTAGCGGGGCAAACAATGAGCAGTTCTTC,CASLVTSGANNEQFF
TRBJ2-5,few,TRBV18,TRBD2,TGTGCCAGCTCACCATCCCGGGAGGCGACCCAGTACTTC,CASSPSREATQYF
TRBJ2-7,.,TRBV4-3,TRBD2,TGCGCCAGCAGCCAAGCTAGCGGGGGGCCCTACGAGCAGTACTTC,CASSQASGGPYEQYF
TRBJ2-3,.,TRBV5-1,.,TGCGCCAGCAGCTTCCTAGCTCCCACAGATATGCAGTATTTT,CASSFLAPTDMQYF
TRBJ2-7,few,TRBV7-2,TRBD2,TGTGCCAGCAGCTTAGCCGGGACTAGCGGAACCTACGAGCAGTACTTC,CASSLAGTSGTYEQYF
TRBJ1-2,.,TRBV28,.,TGTGCCAGCAGTTTTAGACAGGTCTATGGCTACACCTTC,CASSFRQVYGYTF
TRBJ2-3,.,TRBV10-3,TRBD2,TGTGCCATCAGTGAAGCGGGGCGCCGCACAGATACGCAGTATTTT,CAISEAGRRTDTQYF
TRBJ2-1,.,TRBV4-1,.,TGCGCCACCAGCCTCTACTCGACTGACAATGAGCAGTTCTTC,CATSLYSTDNEQFF
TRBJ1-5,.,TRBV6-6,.,TGTGCCATAACGGACTCTGGACATCAGCCCCAGCATTTT,CAITDSGHQPQHF
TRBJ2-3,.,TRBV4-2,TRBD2,TGTGCCAGCAGCCAAGAAGGTGTGGGGACTACCCGGACAGATACGCAGTATTTT,CASSQEGVGTTRTDTQYF
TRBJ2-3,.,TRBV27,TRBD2,TGTGCCAGCGCAAATAGCGGGGGCCACACAGATACGCAGTATTTT,CASANSGGHTDTQYF
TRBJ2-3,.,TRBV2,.,TGTGCCAGCAGTGCCTCAGGGGATACGCAGTATTTT,CASSASGDTQYF
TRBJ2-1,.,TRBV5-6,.,TGTGCCAGCAGCTACGGGGGTCCAGGGAAGGTTGAGCAGTTCTTC,CASSYGGPGKVEQFF
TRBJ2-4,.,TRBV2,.,TGTGCCAGCAGTGAGGGGGCAGGGCTAGCCAAAAACATTCAGTACTTC,CASSEGAGLAKNIQYF
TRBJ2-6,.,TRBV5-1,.,TGCGCCAGCAGCGGAGGGGACTCTGGGGCCAACGTCCTGACTTTC,CASSGGDSGANVLTF
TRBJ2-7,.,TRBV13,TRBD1,TGTGCCAGCGGCCACAGGGGTGGCCACGAGCAGTACTTC,CASGHRGGHEQYF
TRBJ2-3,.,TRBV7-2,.,TGTGCCAGCAGCCCCCGATCGCGGGGCCCGACAGATACGCAGTATTTT,CASSPRSRGPTDTQYF
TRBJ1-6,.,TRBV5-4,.,TGTGCCAGCAGCTTGTCCGGGAGCTCCTATAATTCACCCCTCCACTTT,CASSLSGSSYNSPLHF
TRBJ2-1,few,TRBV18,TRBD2,TGTGCCAGCTCACCACGACTAGCGGGGGGCAGCAATGAGCAGTTCTTC,CASSPRLAGGSNEQFF
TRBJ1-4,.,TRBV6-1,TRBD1,TGTGCCAGCAGTGGCCAGGGGGCGGCTAATGAAAAACTGTTTTTT,CASSGQGAANEKLFF
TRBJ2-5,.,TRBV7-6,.,TGTGCCAGCAGCCTCGGGACAAGTCAAGAGACCCAGTACTTC,CASSLGTSQETQYF
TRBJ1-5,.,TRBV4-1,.,TGCGCCAGCAGCCAATGGTACAGGGTTGATCAGCCCCAGCATTTT,CASSQWYRVDQPQHF
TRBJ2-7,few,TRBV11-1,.,TGTGCCAGCAGCCCCCCAGGCGCCTTCTCCTACGAGCAGTACTTC,CASSPPGAFSYEQYF
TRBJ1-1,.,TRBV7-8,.,TGTGCCAGCAGCTTATCAGAAATGAACACTGAAGCTTTCTTT,CASSLSEMNTEAFF
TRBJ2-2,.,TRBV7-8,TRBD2,TGTGCCAGCAGCTATCCGGGACTAGCGGGGGGCCGCACCGGGGAGCTGTTTTTT,CASSYPGLAGGRTGELFF
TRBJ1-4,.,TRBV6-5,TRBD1,TGTGCCAGCAGTTACTCGACAGGGAATGAAAAACTGTTTTTT,CASSYSTGNEKLFF
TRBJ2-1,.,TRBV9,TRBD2,TGTGCCAGCACCCCGAGCGGGAGGGTTAACAATGAGCAGTTCTTC,CASTPSGRVNNEQFF
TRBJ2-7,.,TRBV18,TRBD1,TGTGCCAGCTCCCTGACAGGGGGAATCTACGAGCAGTACTTC,CASSLTGGIYEQYF
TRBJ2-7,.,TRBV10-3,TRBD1,TGTGCCAGGGGACAGACTCTTTACGAGCAGTACTTC,CARGQTLYEQYF
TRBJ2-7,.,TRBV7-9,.,TGTGCCAGCAGCCCCTCCCACGAGCAGTACTTC,CASSPSHEQYF
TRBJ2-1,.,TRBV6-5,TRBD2,TGTGCCAGCAGTTTCGGGGGGTACAATGAGCAGTTCTTC,CASSFGGYNEQFF
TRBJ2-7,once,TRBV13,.,TGTGCCAGCAGCTCTGACCCCGTGCTACATCGGGACGAGCAGTACTTC,CASSSDPVLHRDEQYF
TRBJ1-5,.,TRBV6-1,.,TGTGCCACTCGACGCGGGGCCATGGGGCAGCCCCAGCATTTT,CATRRGAMGQPQHF
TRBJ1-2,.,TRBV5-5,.,TGTGCCAGCTCCACGTCGGCGGGCCAGAACTATGGCTACACCTTC,CASSTSAGQNYGYTF
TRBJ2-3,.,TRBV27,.,TGTGCCAGCAGTCTCGGTGGGGGGGCAAATACGCAGTATTTT,CASSLGGGANTQYF
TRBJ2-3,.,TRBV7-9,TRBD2,TGTTCCAGTCGACTAGCGGGAGTAATTATTGCAGATACGCAGTATTTT,CSSRLAGVIIADTQYF